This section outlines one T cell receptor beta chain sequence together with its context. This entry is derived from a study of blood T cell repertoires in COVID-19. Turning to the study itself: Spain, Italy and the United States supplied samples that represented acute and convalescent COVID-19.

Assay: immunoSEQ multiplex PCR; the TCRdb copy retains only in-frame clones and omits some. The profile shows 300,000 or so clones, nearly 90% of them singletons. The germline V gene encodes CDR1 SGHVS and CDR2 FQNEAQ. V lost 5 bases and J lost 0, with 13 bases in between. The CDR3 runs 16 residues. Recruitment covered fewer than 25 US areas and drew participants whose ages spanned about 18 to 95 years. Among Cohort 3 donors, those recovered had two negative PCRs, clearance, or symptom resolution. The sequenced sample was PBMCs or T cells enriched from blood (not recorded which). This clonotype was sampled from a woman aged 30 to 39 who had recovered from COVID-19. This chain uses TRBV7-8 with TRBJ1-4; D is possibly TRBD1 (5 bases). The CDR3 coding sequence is TGTGCCAGCAGCCTCGTCGGGGGGGCAACTAATGAAAAACTGTTTTTT. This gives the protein CASSLVGGATNEKLFF.